The source of this T cell receptor beta chain is a study of early T cells in non-severe SARS-CoV-2 infection. This clonotype was counted only a few times. The CDR3 length is 16 residues. Per germline, CDR1 KGHSH and CDR2 LQKENI. The V and J ends lost 6 bases and 0 bases respectively, with 15 bases between them. The protocol attached unique molecular identifiers to individual cDNA molecules. One entry per CDR3 protein, called by TCRdb with MiXCR from the 5' RACE reads. The sample contains 70,000 or so distinct CDR3 sequences, roughly 15% of which appear only once. This receptor was identified in an adult who was a healthcare worker with PCR-confirmed SARS-CoV-2 infection or an uninfected control (not recorded which). The chain recombines TRBV18 with TRBJ1-3; no clear D gene. Material for sequencing was whole blood. CDR3 loop: CASSQTTGYSGNTIYF. The CDR3 DNA reads as TGTGCCAGCTCCCAGACGACCGGATACTCTGGAAACACCATATATTTT.